Sequencing of this T cell receptor beta chain was carried out in a study of blood T cells in healthy people across ages. Study findings and constraints: Underestimates were what the diversity estimates from one million T cells were considered to be.

Turning to this clonotype: Its antigen is unknown.

A J-beta primer mix and a sample-barcoded 5' primer were used in a second PCR of roughly 7 to 12 cycles. A 12-random-nucleotide template-switch adaptor tagged each cDNA molecule. Samples each returned at least 2.5 million CDR3-containing paired-end reads. TCRdb called the 5' RACE reads again in MiXCR, with one record for every CDR3 protein. The data show some 890,000 distinct CDR3 sequences, 25% to 30% seen once. Trimming at V came to 4 bases and at J to 2 bases, leaving 5 bases not matched to a gene. The CDR3 spans 17 residues. Extraction yielded at least 5 micrograms of total RNA per sample. The sample also formed part of further work on T cells of mothers and their children.

The source is a middle-aged woman in good health. The chain joins TRBV12-3 or TRBV12-4 to TRBJ2-5; TRBD2 matches 15 bases. The sample was blood. This CDR3 is CASSSPGTSGGQETQYF. DNA of the CDR3: TGTGCCAGCAGTTCCCCCGGGACTAGCGGGGGGCAAGAGACCCAGTACTTC.